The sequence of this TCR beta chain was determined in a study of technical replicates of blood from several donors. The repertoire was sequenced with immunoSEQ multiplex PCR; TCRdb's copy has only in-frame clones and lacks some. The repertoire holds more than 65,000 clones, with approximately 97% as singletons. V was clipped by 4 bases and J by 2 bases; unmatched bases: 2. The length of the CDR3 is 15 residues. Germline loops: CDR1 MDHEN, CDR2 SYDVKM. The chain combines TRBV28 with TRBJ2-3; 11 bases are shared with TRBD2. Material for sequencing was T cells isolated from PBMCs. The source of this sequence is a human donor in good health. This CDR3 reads CASSSTSGITDTQYF. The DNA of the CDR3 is TGTGCCAGCAGTTCGACTAGCGGGATCACAGATACGCAGTATTTT.